The clone carrying this T cell receptor (beta chain) was detected many times. This CDR3 region has 16 residues. Trimming stripped 3 bases from V and 1 base from J, with 10 bases between. CDR1 is MNHEY and CDR2 is SVGAGI in the germline V gene. This record comes from a study of T cells in Graves' hyperthyroidism and ophthalmopathy. What was amplified from RNA transcripts were TCR beta CDR3 regions. With the HTBI primer set, the TCR CDR3 went through a first round of RT-PCR. TCRdb re-called the multiplex PCR reads with MiXCR, one entry per CDR3 protein. The table has fewer than 750,000 distinct CDR3 sequences, under 15% seen once.

The source of this sequence is a woman aged 40 to 50 with Graves' ophthalmopathy. The chain joins TRBV6-5 to TRBJ2-6; no clear D. Sequencing was performed on blood. The CDR3 is CASSYLKGSGANVLTF. The CDR3 bases are TGTGCCAGCAGTTATCTAAAAGGGTCTGGGGCCAACGTCCTGACTTTC.